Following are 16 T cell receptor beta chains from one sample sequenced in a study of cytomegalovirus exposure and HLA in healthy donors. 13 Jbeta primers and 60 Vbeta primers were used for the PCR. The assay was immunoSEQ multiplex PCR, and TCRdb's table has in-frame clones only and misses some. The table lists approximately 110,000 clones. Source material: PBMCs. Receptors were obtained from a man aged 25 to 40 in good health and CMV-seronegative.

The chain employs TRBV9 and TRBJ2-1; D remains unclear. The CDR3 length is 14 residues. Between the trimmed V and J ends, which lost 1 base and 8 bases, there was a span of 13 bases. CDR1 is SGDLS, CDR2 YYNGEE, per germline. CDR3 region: CASSVTGPRHEQFF. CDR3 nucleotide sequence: TGTGCCAGCAGCGTAACGGGTCCCCGGCATGAGCAGTTCTTC.

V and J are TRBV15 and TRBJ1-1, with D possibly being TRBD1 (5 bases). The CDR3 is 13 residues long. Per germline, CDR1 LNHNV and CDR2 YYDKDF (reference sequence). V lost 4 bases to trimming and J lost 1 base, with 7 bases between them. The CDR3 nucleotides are TGTGCCACCAGCATAGGACAGAACACTGAAGCTTTCTTT. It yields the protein CATSIGQNTEAFF.

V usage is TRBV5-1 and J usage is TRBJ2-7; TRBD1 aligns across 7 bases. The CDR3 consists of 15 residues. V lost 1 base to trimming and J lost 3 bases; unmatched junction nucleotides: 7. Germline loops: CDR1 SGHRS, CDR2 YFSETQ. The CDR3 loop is CASSLRQGRHYEQYF. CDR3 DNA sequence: TGCGCCAGCAGCTTGAGACAGGGACGCCACTACGAGCAGTACTTC.

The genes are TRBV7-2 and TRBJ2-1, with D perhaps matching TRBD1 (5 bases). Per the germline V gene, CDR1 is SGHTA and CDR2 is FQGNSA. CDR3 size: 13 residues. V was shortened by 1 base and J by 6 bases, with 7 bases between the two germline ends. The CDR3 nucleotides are TGTGCCAGCAGCTTAGGCAGGGTCAATGAGCAGTTCTTC. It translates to CASSLGRVNEQFF.

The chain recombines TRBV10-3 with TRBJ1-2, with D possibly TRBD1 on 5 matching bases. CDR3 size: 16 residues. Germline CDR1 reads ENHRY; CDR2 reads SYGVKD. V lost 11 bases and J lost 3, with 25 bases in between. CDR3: CASWSGGTFGDYGYTF. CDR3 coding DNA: TGTGCCTCATGGTCGGGCGGGACCTTTGGGGACTATGGCTACACCTTC.

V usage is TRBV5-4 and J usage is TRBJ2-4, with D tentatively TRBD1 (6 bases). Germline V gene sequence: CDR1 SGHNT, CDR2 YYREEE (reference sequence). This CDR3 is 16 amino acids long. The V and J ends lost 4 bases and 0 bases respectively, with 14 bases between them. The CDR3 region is CASSQTGILAKNIQYF. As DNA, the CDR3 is TGTGCCAGCAGCCAAACAGGGATTCTAGCCAAAAACATTCAGTACTTC.

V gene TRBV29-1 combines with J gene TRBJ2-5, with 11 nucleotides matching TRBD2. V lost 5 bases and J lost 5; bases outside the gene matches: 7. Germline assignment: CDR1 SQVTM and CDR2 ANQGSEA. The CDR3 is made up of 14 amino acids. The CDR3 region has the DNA TGCAGCGTTCCTGGACTAGCGGGTCGGGAGACCCAGTACTTC. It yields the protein CSVPGLAGRETQYF.

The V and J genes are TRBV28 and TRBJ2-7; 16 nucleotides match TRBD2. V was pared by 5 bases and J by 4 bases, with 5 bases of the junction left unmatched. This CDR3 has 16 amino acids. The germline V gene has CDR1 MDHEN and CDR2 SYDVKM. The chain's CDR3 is CASSQGLAGGPYEQYF. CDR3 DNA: TGTGCCAGCAGTCAGGGACTAGCGGGAGGGCCTTACGAGCAGTACTTC.

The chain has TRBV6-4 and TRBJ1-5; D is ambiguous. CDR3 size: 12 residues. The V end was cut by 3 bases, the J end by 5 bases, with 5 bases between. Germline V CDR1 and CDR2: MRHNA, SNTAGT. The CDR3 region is CASSESDQPQHF. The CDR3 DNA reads TGTGCCAGCAGTGAAAGCGATCAGCCCCAGCATTTT.

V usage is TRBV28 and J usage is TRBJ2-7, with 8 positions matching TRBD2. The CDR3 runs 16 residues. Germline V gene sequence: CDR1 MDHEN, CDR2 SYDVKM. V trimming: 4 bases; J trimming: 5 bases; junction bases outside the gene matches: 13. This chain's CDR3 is CASSSLGREAGDEQYF. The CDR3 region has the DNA TGTGCCAGCAGTTCCCTGGGGCGGGAGGCCGGGGACGAGCAGTACTTC.

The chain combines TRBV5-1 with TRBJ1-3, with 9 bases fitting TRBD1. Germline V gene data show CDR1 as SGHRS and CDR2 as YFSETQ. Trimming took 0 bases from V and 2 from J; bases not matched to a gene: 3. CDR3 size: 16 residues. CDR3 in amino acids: CASSLEGTGTGNTIYF. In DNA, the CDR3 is TGCGCCAGCAGCTTGGAAGGGACAGGGACTGGAAACACCATATATTTT.

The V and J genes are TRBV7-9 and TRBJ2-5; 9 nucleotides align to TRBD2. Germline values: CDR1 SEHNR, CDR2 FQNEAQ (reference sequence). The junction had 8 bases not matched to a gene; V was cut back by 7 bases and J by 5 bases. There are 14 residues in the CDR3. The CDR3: CASTKREVEETQYF. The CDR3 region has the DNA TGTGCCAGCACCAAGCGGGAGGTAGAGGAGACCCAGTACTTC.

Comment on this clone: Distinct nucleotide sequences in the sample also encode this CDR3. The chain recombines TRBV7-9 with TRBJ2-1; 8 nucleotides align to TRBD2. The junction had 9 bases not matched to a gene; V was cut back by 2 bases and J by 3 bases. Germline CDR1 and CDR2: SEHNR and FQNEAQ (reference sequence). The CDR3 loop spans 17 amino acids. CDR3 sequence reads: CASSLPPGREGYNEQFF. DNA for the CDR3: TGTGCCAGCAGCTTACCCCCTGGACGGGAGGGCTACAATGAGCAGTTCTTC.

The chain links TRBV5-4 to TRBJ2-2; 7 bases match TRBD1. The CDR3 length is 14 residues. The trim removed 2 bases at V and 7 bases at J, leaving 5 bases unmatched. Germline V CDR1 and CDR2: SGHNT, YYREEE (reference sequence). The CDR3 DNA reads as TGTGCCAGCAGCTTCGGACAGGCATACGGGGAGCTGTTTTTT. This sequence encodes CASSFGQAYGELFF.

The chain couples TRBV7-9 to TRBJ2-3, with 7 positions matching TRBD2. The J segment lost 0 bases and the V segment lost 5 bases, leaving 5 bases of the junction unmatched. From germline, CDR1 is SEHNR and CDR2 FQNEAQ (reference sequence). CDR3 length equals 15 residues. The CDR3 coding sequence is TGTGCCAGCAGCCGTGGGGGGGGGAGCACAGATACGCAGTATTTT. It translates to CASSRGGGSTDTQYF.

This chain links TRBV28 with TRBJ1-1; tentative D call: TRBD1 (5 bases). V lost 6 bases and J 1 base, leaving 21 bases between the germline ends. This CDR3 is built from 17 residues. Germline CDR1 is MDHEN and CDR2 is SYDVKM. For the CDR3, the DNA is TGTGCCAGCAGGTCCACCCGGGCTGGGGGGAAGAACACTGAAGCTTTCTTT. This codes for CASRSTRAGGKNTEAFF.